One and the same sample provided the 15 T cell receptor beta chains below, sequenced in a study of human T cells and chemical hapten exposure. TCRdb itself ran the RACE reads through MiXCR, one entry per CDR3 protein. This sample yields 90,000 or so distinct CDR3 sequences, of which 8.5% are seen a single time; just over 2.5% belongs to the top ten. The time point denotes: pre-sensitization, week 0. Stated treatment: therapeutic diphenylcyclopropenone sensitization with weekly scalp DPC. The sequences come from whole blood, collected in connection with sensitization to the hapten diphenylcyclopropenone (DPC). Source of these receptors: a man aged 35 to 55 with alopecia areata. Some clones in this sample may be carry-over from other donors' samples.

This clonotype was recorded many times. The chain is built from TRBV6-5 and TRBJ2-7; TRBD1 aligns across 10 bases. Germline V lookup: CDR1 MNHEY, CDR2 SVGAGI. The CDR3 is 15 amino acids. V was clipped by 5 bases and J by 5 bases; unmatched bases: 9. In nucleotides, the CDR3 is TGTGCCAGCAGTCAACCCGGGACAGGGGCCAACGAGCAGTACTTC. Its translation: CASSQPGTGANEQYF.

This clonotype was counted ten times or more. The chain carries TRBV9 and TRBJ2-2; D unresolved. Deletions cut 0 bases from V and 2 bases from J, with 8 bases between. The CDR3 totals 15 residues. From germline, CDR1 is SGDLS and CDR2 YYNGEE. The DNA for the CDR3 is TGTGCCAGCAGCGTAGCGTCGCTAAACACCGGGGAGCTGTTTTTT. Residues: CASSVASLNTGELFF.

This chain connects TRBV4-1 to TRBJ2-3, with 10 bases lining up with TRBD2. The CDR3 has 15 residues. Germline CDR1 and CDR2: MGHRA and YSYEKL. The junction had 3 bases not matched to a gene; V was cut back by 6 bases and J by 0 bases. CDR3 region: CASRQTSGSTDTQYF. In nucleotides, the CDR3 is TGCGCCAGCAGGCAGACTAGCGGGAGCACAGATACGCAGTATTTT.

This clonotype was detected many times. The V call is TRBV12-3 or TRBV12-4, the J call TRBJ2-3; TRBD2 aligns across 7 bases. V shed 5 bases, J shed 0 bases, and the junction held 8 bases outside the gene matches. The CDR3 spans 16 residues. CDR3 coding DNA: TGTGCCAGCAGTCCCCATAGCGGGTCTAGCACAGATACGCAGTATTTT. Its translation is CASSPHSGSSTDTQYF.

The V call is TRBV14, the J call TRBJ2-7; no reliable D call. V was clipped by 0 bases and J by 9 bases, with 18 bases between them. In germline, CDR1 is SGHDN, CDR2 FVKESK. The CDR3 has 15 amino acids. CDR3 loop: CASSQDRTPLRGQYF. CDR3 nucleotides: TGTGCCAGCAGCCAAGACCGCACTCCCCTACGAGGGCAGTACTTC.

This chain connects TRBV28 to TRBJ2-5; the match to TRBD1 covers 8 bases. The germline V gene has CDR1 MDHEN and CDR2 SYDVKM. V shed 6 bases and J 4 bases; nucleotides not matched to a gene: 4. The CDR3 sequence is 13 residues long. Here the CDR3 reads CASSPGGPETQYF. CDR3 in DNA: TGTGCCAGCAGCCCAGGGGGCCCAGAGACCCAGTACTTC.

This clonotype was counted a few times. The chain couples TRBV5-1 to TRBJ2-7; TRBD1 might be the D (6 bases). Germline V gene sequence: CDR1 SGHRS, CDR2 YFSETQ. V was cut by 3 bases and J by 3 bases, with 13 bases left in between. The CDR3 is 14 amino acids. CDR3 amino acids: CASSSPGQVYEQYF. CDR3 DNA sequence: TGCGCCAGCAGCTCCCCGGGACAAGTCTACGAGCAGTACTTC.

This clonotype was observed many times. CDR3 loop: CASSPRGTQRSDTQYF. The DNA for the CDR3 is TGTGCCAGCAGCCCCAGAGGGACTCAAAGGTCAGATACGCAGTATTTT. The chain is built from TRBV9 and TRBJ2-3; TRBD2 is a possible D gene (6 bases). The CDR3 is made up of 16 amino acids. Germline lookup yields CDR1 SGDLS and CDR2 YYNGEE. Deletions cut 4 bases from V and 4 bases from J, with 19 bases between.

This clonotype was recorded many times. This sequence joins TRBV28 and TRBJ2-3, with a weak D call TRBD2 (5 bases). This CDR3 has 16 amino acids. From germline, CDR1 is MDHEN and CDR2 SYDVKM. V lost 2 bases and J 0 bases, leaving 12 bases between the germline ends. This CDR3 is CASSLEAEMSTDTQYF. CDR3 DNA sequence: TGTGCCAGCAGTTTAGAAGCGGAGATGAGCACAGATACGCAGTATTTT.

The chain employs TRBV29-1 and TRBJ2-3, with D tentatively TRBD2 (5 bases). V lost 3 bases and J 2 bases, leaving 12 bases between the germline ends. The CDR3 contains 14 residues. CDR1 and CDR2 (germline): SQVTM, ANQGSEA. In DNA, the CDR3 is TGCAGCGTTGATGGCGGGTCCAACACAGATACGCAGTATTTT. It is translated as CSVDGGSNTDTQYF.

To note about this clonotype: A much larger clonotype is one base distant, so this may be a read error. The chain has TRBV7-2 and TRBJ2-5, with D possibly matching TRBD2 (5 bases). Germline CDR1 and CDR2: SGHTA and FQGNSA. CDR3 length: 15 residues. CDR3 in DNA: TGTGCCGGCAGCCCCGCCAGCGGAAACCAAGAGACCCAGTACTTC. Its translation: CAGSPASGNQETQYF.

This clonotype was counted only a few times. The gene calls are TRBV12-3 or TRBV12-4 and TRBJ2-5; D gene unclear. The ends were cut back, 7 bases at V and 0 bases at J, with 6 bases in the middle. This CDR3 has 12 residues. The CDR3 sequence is CASKRNQETQYF. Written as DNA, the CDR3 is TGTGCCAGCAAGAGGAACCAAGAGACCCAGTACTTC.

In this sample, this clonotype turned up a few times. CDR3 loop: CAWDRGTYEQYF. The DNA of the CDR3 is TGTGCTTGGGACAGGGGTACCTACGAGCAGTACTTC. This chain joins TRBV30 and TRBJ2-7; 10 bases fit TRBD1. This CDR3 comprises 12 residues. The V gene's germline CDR1 is GTSNPN and CDR2 SVGIG (reference sequence).

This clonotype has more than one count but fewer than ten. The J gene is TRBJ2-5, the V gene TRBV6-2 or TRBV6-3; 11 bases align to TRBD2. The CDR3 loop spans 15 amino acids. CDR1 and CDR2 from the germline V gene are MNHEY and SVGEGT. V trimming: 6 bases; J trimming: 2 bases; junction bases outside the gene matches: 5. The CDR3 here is CASSPGLAVQETQYF. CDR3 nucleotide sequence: TGTGCCAGCAGCCCGGGACTAGCGGTTCAAGAGACCCAGTACTTC.

This CDR3 is CASSLGWVYSYEQYF. Here the CDR3 DNA reads TGTGCCAGCAGTTTGGGGTGGGTTTACTCCTACGAGCAGTACTTC. This chain joins TRBV28 and TRBJ2-7; D call uncertain. Germline values: CDR1 MDHEN, CDR2 SYDVKM. The V and J ends lost 3 bases and 0 bases respectively, with 12 bases between them. This CDR3 is built from 15 residues.